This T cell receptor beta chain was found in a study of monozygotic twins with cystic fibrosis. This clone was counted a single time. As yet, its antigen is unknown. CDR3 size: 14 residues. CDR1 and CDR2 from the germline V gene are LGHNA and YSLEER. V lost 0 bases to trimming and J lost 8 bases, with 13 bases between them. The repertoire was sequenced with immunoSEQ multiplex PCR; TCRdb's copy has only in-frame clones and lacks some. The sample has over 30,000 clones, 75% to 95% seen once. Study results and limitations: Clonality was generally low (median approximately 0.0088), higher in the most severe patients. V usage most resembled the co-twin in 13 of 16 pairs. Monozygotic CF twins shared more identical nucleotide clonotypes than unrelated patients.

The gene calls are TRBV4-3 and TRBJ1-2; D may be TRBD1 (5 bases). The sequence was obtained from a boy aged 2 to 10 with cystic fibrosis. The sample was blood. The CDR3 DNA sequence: TGCGCCAGCAGCCAAGAACCGGGACCGAGGGGCTACACCTTC. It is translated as CASSQEPGPRGYTF.